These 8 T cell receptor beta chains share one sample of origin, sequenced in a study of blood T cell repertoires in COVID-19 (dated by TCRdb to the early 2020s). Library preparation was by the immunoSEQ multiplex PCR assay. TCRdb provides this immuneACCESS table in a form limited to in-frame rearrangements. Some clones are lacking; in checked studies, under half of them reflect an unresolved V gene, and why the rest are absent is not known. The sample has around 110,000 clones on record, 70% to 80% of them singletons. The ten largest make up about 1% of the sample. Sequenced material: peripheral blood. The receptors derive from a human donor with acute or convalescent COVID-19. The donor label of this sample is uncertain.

CDR3 nucleotides: TGTGCCTGGTCGAGGGAAAAACTGTTTTTT. Amino acids: CAWSREKLFF. The chain carries TRBV30 and TRBJ1-4; D is unclear. Germline CDR1 GTSNPN, CDR2 SVGIG (reference sequence). CDR3 length: 10 residues. V lost 5 bases and J lost 8, with 6 bases in between.

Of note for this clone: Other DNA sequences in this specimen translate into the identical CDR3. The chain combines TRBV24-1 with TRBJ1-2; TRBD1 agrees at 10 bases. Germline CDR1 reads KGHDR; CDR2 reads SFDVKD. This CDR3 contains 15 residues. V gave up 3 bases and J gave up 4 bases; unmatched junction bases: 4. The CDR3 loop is CATSDPGQGSYGYTF. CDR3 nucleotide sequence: TGTGCCACCAGTGATCCGGGACAGGGGAGCTATGGCTACACCTTC.

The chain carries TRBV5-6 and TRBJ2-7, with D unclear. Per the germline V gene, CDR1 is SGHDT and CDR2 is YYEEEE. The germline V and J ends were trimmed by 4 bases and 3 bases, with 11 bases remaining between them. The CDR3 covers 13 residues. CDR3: CASSVGLNYEQYF. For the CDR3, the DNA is TGTGCCAGCAGCGTCGGTTTGAACTACGAGCAGTACTTC.

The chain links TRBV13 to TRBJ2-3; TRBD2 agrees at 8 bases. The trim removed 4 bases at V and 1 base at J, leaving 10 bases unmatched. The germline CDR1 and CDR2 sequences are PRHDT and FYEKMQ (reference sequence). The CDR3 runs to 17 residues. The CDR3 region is CASSSSGGALRTDTQYF. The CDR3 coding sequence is TGTGCCAGCAGCTCAAGCGGGGGCGCTTTGCGCACAGATACGCAGTATTTT.

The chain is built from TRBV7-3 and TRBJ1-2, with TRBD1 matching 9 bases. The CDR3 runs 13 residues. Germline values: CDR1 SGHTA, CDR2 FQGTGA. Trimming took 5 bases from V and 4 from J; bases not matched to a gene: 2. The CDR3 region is CASSATGGYGYTF. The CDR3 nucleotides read TGTGCCAGCAGCGCGACAGGGGGCTATGGCTACACCTTC.

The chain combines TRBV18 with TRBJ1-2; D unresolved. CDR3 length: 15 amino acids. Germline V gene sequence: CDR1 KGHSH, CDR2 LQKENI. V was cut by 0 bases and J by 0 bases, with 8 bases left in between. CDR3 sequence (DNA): TGTGCCAGCTCACCACCTTCTGGGCCTAACTATGGCTACACCTTC. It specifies CASSPPSGPNYGYTF.

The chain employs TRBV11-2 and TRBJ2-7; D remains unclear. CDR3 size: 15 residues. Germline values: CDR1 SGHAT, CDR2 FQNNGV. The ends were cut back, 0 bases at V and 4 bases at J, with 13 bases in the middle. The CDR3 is CASSLESLVTYEQYF. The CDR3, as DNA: TGTGCCAGCAGCTTAGAGTCCCTGGTTACTTACGAGCAGTACTTC.

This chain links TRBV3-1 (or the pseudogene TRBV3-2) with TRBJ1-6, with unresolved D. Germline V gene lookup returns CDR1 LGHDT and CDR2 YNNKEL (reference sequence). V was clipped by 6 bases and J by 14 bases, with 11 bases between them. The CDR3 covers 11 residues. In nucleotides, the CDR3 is TGTGCCAGCAGATCAGCGGAGGCCCTCCACTTT. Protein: CASRSAEALHF.